This TCR beta chain was captured by sequencing in a study of T cell responses to AZD1222 COVID-19 vaccine. The study, taken as a whole, reports: With two AZD1222 doses given, Spike-specific TCR breadth and depth both rose.

Trimming shortened V by 2 bases and J by 1 base, and 5 bases separated the two germline ends. The CDR3 totals 13 residues. CDR1 is LNHDA and CDR2 is SQIVND in the germline V gene (reference sequence). This clone appeared a few times. As yet, its antigen is unknown. The repertoire was sequenced with immunoSEQ multiplex PCR; TCRdb's copy has only in-frame clones and lacks some. The sample lists some 140,000 clones, more than 85% occurring once. Sample: peripheral blood, taken on day 0 of AZD1222 vaccination. This sequence joins TRBV19 and TRBJ2-5; the D is unclear. The origin of this receptor is an adult in good health. CDR3 in amino acids: CASSIRIQETQYF. Written as DNA, the CDR3 is TGTGCCAGTAGTATACGGATCCAAGAGACCCAGTACTTC. Supplemented by reference TRBV19 and TRBJ2-5, the full variable domain reads DGGITQSPKYLFRKEGQNVTLSCEQNLNHDAMYWYRQDPGQGLRLIYYSQIVNDFQKGDIAEGYSVSREKKESFPLTVTSAQKNPTAFYLCASSIRIQETQYFGPGTRLLVL.